The rows below give T cell receptor beta chains drawn from one sample of a study of early T cells in non-severe SARS-CoV-2 infection. TCRdb reprocessed the 5' RACE reads via MiXCR and lists one record per CDR3 protein. Of about 29,000 distinct CDR3 sequences in the sample, about 5.5% were seen once. The sequenced material came from whole blood. These receptors were obtained from an adult who was a healthcare worker with PCR-confirmed SARS-CoV-2 infection or an uninfected control (not recorded which). Each CDR3 is given with its conserved first and last residue. Fields, in order: V gene, clone size, D gene, J gene, CDR3 DNA, CDR3 protein. A D gene is named only where the DNA matches it firmly. Rows give clone size only sometimes, using once, few, many, or a class for an expanded clone.

v_call: TRBV28
clone_size: .
d_call: .
j_call: TRBJ2-3
cdr3_nt: TGTGCCAGCAGTTTCCGGGGGTTCTCAGATACGCAGTATTTT
cdr3_aa: CASSFRGFSDTQYF

v_call: TRBV7-8
clone_size: many
d_call: .
j_call: TRBJ2-2
cdr3_nt: TGTGCCAGCAGCTTACCCCCGAGGCGAGAGGGCGGGGAGCTGTTTTTT
cdr3_aa: CASSLPPRREGGELFF

v_call: TRBV6-1
clone_size: many
d_call: TRBD1
j_call: TRBJ1-1
cdr3_nt: TGTGCCAGCAGGGCCACACAGGGGGCTAGTATTGGGTCGACTGAAGCTTTCTTT
cdr3_aa: CASRATQGASIGSTEAFF

v_call: TRBV6-6
clone_size: many
d_call: .
j_call: TRBJ2-7
cdr3_nt: TGTGCCAGCAGCCCCGGGGGCCACGAGCAGTACTTC
cdr3_aa: CASSPGGHEQYF

v_call: TRBV28
clone_size: many
d_call: .
j_call: TRBJ2-7
cdr3_nt: TGTGCCAGCAGAAACAGAGAATACGAGCAGTACTTC
cdr3_aa: CASRNREYEQYF

v_call: TRBV11-2
clone_size: .
d_call: TRBD2
j_call: TRBJ2-5
cdr3_nt: TGTGCCAGCAGCTTGGGGAGGGTCCCGGAGACCCAGTACTTC
cdr3_aa: CASSLGRVPETQYF

v_call: TRBV20-1
clone_size: few
d_call: TRBD2
j_call: TRBJ2-1
cdr3_nt: TGCAGTGTGGTGTCGGGTAGCGGGAGCTATGAGCAGTTCTTC
cdr3_aa: CSVVSGSGSYEQFF

v_call: TRBV14
clone_size: many
d_call: .
j_call: TRBJ2-7
cdr3_nt: TGTGCCAGCAGCGCGTCCTACGAGCAGTACTTC
cdr3_aa: CASSASYEQYF

v_call: TRBV20-1
clone_size: many
d_call: .
j_call: TRBJ2-1
cdr3_nt: TGCAGTTTTTCAGGGGAGGGGAATGAGCAGTTCTTC
cdr3_aa: CSFSGEGNEQFF

v_call: TRBV4-1
clone_size: few
d_call: .
j_call: TRBJ2-3
cdr3_nt: TGCGCCAGCAGCCAAGATCTGAGCACAGATACGCAGTATTTT
cdr3_aa: CASSQDLSTDTQYF

v_call: TRBV11-2
clone_size: few
d_call: TRBD1
j_call: TRBJ2-7
cdr3_nt: TGTGCCAGCAACCCGGACAGGGGTATTCTCGAGCAGTACTTC
cdr3_aa: CASNPDRGILEQYF

v_call: TRBV18
clone_size: few
d_call: .
j_call: TRBJ1-1
cdr3_nt: TGTGCCAGCTCTACGGGGGGGAACACTGAAGCTTTCTTT
cdr3_aa: CASSTGGNTEAFF

v_call: TRBV20-1
clone_size: many
d_call: TRBD2
j_call: TRBJ2-1
cdr3_nt: TGCAGTGCTAGAGTTAGCGGGGGACATCTCAATGAGCAGTTCTTC
cdr3_aa: CSARVSGGHLNEQFF